This T cell receptor beta chain was captured by sequencing in a study of blood T cell repertoires in COVID-19. About the study: The United States, Italy and Spain provided the acute and convalescent COVID-19 samples. From T cells, B-cell-depleted T cells, or PBMCs came the material, which was cDNA or gDNA.

This clone was seen at least ten times. Assay: immunoSEQ multiplex PCR; the TCRdb copy retains only in-frame clones and omits some. The top ten hold around 44% of the sample, which has about 36,000 clones, approximately 80% seen once. The CDR3 is 15 residues long. Trimming at V came to 5 bases and at J to 5 bases, leaving 9 bases not matched to a gene. CDR1 and CDR2 from the germline V gene are MNHEY and SMNVEV (reference sequence). The sequenced sample was peripheral blood. The clonotype originates from a human donor in a cohort sampled during active or convalescent COVID-19. The donor label of this sample is uncertain. V gene TRBV27 combines with J gene TRBJ2-7, with 10 positions matching TRBD2. This CDR3 reads CASSPPGLAIHEQYF. CDR3 DNA: TGTGCCAGCAGTCCGCCGGGACTAGCGATCCACGAGCAGTACTTC.